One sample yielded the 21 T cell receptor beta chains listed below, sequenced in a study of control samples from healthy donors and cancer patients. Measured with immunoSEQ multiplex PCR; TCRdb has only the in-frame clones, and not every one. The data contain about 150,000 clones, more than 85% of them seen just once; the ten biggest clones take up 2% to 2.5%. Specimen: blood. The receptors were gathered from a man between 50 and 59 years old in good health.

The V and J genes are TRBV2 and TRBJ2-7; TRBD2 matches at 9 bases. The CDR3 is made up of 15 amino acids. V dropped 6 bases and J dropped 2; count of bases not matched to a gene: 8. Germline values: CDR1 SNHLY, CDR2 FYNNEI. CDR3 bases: TGTGCCAGCAGAGGACTAGCGCAACAGGCCTACGAGCAGTACTTC. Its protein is CASRGLAQQAYEQYF.

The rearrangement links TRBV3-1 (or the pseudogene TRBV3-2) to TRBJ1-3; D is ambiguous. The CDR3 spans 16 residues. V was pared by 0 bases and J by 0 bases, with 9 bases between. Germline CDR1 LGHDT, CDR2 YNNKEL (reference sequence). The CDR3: CASSQERRLSGNTIYF. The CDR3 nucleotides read TGTGCCAGCAGCCAAGAACGGCGCCTCTCTGGAAACACCATATATTTT.

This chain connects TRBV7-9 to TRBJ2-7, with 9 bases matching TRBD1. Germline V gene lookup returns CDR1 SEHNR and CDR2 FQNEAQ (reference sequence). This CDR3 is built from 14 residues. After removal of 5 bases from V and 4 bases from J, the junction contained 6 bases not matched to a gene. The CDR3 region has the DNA TGTGCCAGCAGCATTACAGGGGGCAGGTACGAGCAGTACTTC. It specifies CASSITGGRYEQYF.

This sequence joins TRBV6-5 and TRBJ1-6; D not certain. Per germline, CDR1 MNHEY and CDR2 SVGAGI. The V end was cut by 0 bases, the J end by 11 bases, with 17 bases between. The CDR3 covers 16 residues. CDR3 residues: CASSYSGRRREAPLHF. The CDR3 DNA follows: TGTGCCAGCAGTTACTCGGGGAGACGGCGCGAGGCACCCCTCCACTTT.

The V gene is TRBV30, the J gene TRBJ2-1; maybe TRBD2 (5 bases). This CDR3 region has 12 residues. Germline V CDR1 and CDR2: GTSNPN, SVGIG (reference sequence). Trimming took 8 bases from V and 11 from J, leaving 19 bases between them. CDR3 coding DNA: TGTGCCCTGGAACTGTCCGGGGTTAAGCAGTTCTTC. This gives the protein CALELSGVKQFF. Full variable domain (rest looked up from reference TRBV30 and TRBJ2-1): SQTIHQWPATLVQPVGSPLSLECTVEGTSNPNLYWYRQAAGRGLQLLFYSVGIGQISSEVPQNLSASRPQDRQFILSSKKLLLSDSGFYLCALELSGVKQFFGPGTRLTVL.

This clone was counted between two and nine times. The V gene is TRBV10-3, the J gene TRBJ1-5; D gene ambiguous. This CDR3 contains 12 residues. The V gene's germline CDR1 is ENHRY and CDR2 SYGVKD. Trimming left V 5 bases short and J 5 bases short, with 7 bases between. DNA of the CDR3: TGTGCCATCAGTTACGGAGATCAGCCCCAGCATTTT. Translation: CAISYGDQPQHF.

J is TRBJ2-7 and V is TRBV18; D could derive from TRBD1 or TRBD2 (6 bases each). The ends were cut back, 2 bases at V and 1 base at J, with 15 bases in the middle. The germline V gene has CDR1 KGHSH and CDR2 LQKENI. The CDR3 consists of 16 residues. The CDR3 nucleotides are TGTGCCAGCTCACCATCGGGCCGGGGGCGATCCTACGAGCAGTACTTC. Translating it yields CASSPSGRGRSYEQYF.

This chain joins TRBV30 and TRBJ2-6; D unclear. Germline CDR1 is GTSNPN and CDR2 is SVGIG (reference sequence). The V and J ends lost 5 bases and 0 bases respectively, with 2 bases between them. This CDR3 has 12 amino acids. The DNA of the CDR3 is TGTGCCTGGGGCTCTGGGGCCAACGTCCTGACTTTC. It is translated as CAWGSGANVLTF.

The CDR3 sequence is CASSQGVLDEQYF. CDR3 in DNA: TGTGCCAGTTCGCAGGGTGTTCTAGACGAGCAGTACTTC. The chain couples TRBV18 to TRBJ2-7, with D possibly matching TRBD1 (5 bases). The germline CDR1 and CDR2 sequences are KGHSH and LQKENI. The CDR3 contains 13 residues. The ends were cut back, 9 bases at V and 5 bases at J, with 17 bases in the middle.

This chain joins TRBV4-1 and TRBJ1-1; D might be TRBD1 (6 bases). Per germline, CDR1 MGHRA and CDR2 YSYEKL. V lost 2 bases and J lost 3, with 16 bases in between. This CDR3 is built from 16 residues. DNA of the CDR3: TGCGCCAGCAGCCAATTGGGAGCGGGGGCGTACACTGAAGCTTTCTTT. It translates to CASSQLGAGAYTEAFF.

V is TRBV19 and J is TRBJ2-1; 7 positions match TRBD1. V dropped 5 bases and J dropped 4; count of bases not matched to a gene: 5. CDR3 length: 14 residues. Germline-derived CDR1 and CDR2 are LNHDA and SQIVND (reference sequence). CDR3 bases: TGTGCCAGTAGTCTGGGACAGAATTACAATGAGCAGTTCTTC. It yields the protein CASSLGQNYNEQFF.

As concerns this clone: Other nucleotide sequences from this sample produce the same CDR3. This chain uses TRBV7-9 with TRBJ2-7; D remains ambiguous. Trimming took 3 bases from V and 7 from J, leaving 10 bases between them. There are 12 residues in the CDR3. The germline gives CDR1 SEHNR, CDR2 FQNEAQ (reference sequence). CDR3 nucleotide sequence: TGTGCCAGCAGCTTGCGGTTGGGGGAGCAGTACTTC. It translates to CASSLRLGEQYF.

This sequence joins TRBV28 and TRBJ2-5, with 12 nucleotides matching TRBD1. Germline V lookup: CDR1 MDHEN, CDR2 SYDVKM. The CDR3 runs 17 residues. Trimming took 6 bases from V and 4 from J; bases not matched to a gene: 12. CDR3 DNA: TGTGCCAGCAGGACCCCGGGACAGGGGGCAGGACGAGAGACCCAGTACTTC. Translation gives CASRTPGQGAGRETQYF.

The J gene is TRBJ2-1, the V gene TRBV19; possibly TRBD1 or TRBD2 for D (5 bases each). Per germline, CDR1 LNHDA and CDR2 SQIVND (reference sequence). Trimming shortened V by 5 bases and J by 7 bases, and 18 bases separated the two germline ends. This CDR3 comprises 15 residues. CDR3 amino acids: CASSAPGRAVNEQFF. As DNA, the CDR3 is TGTGCCAGTAGTGCACCGGGGCGGGCGGTGAATGAGCAGTTCTTC.

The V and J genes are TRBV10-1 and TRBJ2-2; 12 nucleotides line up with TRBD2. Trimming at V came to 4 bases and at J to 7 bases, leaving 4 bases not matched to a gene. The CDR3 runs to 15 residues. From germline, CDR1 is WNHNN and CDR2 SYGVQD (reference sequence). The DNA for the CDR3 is TGCGCCAGCAGTGCGACTAGCGGGAGCGGCGGGGAGCTGTTTTTT. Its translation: CASSATSGSGGELFF.

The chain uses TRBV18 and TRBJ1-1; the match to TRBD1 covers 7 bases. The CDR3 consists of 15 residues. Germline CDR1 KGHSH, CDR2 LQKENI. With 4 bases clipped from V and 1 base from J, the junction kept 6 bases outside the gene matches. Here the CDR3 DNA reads TGTGCCAGCTCACAGAGGGACAGAGAGAACACTGAAGCTTTCTTT. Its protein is CASSQRDRENTEAFF.

DNA for the CDR3: TGTGCCAGCAGTCCCTCCGGGACTACCCTAGGGAGGGAGCTGTTTTTT. Translated: CASSPSGTTLGRELFF. V usage is TRBV6-6 and J usage is TRBJ2-2, with TRBD2 matching over 7 bases. CDR3 length equals 16 residues. V dropped 5 bases and J dropped 9; count of bases not matched to a gene: 15. Germline lookup yields CDR1 MNHNY and CDR2 SVGAGI (reference sequence).

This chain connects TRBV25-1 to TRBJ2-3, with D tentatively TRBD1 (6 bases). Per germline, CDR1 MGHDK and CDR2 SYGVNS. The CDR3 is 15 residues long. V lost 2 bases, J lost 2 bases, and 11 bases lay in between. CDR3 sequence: CASSEQGTLTDTQYF. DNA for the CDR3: TGTGCCAGCAGTGAACAGGGGACGCTCACAGATACGCAGTATTTT.

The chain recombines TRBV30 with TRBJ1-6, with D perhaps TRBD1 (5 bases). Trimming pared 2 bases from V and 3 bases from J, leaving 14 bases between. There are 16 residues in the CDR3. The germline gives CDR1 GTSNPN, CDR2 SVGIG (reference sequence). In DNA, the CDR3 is TGTGCCTGGAGTCCCAGGACCGACAGCTATAATTCACCCCTCCACTTT. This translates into CAWSPRTDSYNSPLHF.

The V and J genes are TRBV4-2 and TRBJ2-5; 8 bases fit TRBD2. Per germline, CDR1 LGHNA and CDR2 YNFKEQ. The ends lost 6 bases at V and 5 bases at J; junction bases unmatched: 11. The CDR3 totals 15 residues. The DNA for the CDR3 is TGTGCCAGCAGGGGTTCCGGGAGGGTTGATGAGACCCAGTACTTC. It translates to CASRGSGRVDETQYF.

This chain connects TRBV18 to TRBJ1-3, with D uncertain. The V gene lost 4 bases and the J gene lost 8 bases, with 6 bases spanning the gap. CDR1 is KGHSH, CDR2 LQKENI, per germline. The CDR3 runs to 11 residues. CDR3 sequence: CASSRVDTIYF. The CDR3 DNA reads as TGTGCCAGCTCACGTGTGGACACCATATATTTT.